Shown below are 25 T cell receptor beta chains from a single sample sequenced in a study of blood T cell repertoires in COVID-19. Profiling relied on immunoSEQ multiplex PCR, and the TCRdb table lists in-frame clones only, not all of them. The data hold roughly 100,000 clones, with approximately 81% observed a single time. Sequencing was performed on peripheral blood. These receptor sequences come from a man older than 75 with acute or convalescent COVID-19.

The chain uses TRBV28 and TRBJ2-1; D remains unclear. V lost 7 bases and J lost 0, with 13 bases in between. CDR1 is MDHEN and CDR2 is SYDVKM in the germline V gene. There are 15 residues in the CDR3. For the CDR3, the DNA is TGTGCCAGCAACCCGACTCCTCGCTCCTACAATGAGCAGTTCTTC. Its protein is CASNPTPRSYNEQFF.

The V and J genes are TRBV3-1 (or the pseudogene TRBV3-2) and TRBJ2-5; TRBD2 agrees at 15 bases. The CDR3 totals 17 residues. V was clipped by 5 bases and J by 6 bases; unmatched bases: 10. Germline CDR1 is LGHDT and CDR2 is YNNKEL (reference sequence). This CDR3 is CASSDRTSGRAGKTQYF. For the CDR3, the DNA is TGTGCCAGCAGCGATCGGACTAGCGGGAGGGCGGGGAAGACCCAGTACTTC.

V is TRBV5-1 and J is TRBJ1-4, with D possibly matching TRBD1 (5 bases). The CDR3 contains 13 residues. Germline CDR1 and CDR2: SGHRS and YFSETQ. Trimming cost V 4 bases and J 7 bases, with 11 bases left between them. CDR3 loop: CASSPRGGEKLFF. The CDR3 nucleotides read TGCGCCAGCAGCCCCCGGGGGGGTGAAAAACTGTTTTTT.

The gene calls are TRBV6-5 and TRBJ2-1; tentative D call: TRBD1 (6 bases). The ends were cut back, 7 bases at V and 1 base at J, with 11 bases in the middle. The CDR3 sequence is 14 residues long. Germline lookup yields CDR1 MNHEY and CDR2 SVGAGI. The CDR3 spells CASIGRGSYNEQFF. The CDR3 region has the DNA TGTGCCAGCATAGGCAGGGGTTCCTACAATGAGCAGTTCTTC.

The chain recombines TRBV27 with TRBJ1-4; D gene ambiguous. Germline CDR1 and CDR2: MNHEY and SMNVEV (reference sequence). The CDR3 is made up of 14 amino acids. Trimming removed 0 bases at V and 7 bases at J, with 9 bases between. CDR3 residues: CASSLSGGSEKLFF. The CDR3 DNA is TGTGCCAGCAGTTTATCTGGAGGGAGTGAAAAACTGTTTTTT.

V and J are TRBV3-1 (or the pseudogene TRBV3-2) and TRBJ2-5, with 10 bases fitting TRBD2. V shed 6 bases and J 14 bases; nucleotides not matched to a gene: 6. CDR1 LGHDT and CDR2 YNNKEL come from the germline V gene (reference sequence). This CDR3 region has 11 residues. CDR3 protein: CASRGLAGEYF. Here the CDR3 DNA reads TGTGCCAGCAGAGGGCTAGCGGGAGAATACTTC.

J is TRBJ1-3 and V is TRBV6-5, with D maybe TRBD1 (6 bases). The CDR3 runs 13 residues. The V gene lost 5 bases and the J gene lost 6 bases, with 11 bases spanning the gap. Germline V lookup: CDR1 MNHEY, CDR2 SVGAGI. The CDR3 DNA reads as TGTGCCAGCAGTCTTTACAGGGAAAACACCATATATTTT. It is translated as CASSLYRENTIYF.

The chain employs TRBV5-6 and TRBJ2-7, with 11 bases matching TRBD1. Germline CDR1 is SGHDT and CDR2 is YYEEEE. V dropped 4 bases and J dropped 7; count of bases not matched to a gene: 10. The CDR3 runs to 15 residues. DNA of the CDR3: TGTGCCAGCAGCAGAGCGGACAGGGGGCTTAATGAGCAGTACTTC. This translates into CASSRADRGLNEQYF.

This clone turned up a few times. This chain uses TRBV18 with TRBJ2-7; tentatively, D is TRBD1 (5 bases). The CDR3 spans 14 residues. Deletions cut 5 bases from V and 5 bases from J, with 16 bases between. Germline V gene sequence: CDR1 KGHSH, CDR2 LQKENI. In DNA, the CDR3 is TGTGCCAGCTCAGCTGGGGCCAAACGGCACGAGCAGTACTTC. Residues: CASSAGAKRHEQYF.

The rearrangement links TRBV5-1 to TRBJ1-4, with TRBD1 matching over 7 bases. Losses at the gene ends were 0 bases for V and 7 bases for J; bases not matched to a gene: 9. This CDR3 has 16 residues. Germline CDR1 is SGHRS and CDR2 is YFSETQ. CDR3 sequence reads: CASSLGSSGGGEKLFF. CDR3 DNA: TGCGCCAGCAGCTTGGGATCCTCAGGGGGAGGTGAAAAACTGTTTTTT.

The chain carries TRBV18 and TRBJ2-3, with 9 bases aligning to TRBD2. The V gene end was trimmed by 6 bases and the J gene end by 3 bases; junction bases not matched to a gene: 10. Germline CDR1 reads KGHSH; CDR2 reads LQKENI. The CDR3 totals 16 residues. The CDR3 coding sequence is TGTGCCAGCTCCCAATTGGCGGGAGGGGATACAGATACGCAGTATTTT. Protein sequence: CASSQLAGGDTDTQYF. The full variable domain, in which reference TRBV18 and TRBJ2-3 provide the parts outside the CDR3, is NAGVMQNPRHLVRRRGQEARLRCSPMKGHSHVYWYRQLPEEGLKFMVYLQKENIIDESGMPKERFSAEFPKEGPSILRIQQVVRGDSAAYFCASSQLAGGDTDTQYFGPGTRLTVL.

The V and J genes are TRBV15 and TRBJ2-7; D is undetermined. CDR1 and CDR2 from the germline V gene are LNHNV and YYDKDF (reference sequence). V shed 1 base and J shed 0 bases, with 7 bases lying between them. The CDR3 is 14 amino acids. In DNA, the CDR3 is TGTGCCACCAGCAGAGTGCCTAGCTCCTACGAGCAGTACTTC. As protein: CATSRVPSSYEQYF. Drawing the rest from reference TRBV15 and TRBJ2-7, the complete variable domain is DAMVIQNPRYQVTQFGKPVTLSCSQTLNHNVMYWYQQKSSQAPKLLFHYYDKDFNNEADTPDNFQSRRPNTSFCFLDIRSPGLGDTAMYLCATSRVPSSYEQYFGPGTRLTVT.

V is TRBV19 and J is TRBJ2-1; 8 bases fit TRBD2. Germline V CDR1 and CDR2: LNHDA, SQIVND (reference sequence). This CDR3 is built from 15 residues. Germline trimming cut 5 bases from V and 2 bases from J; bases unmatched to any gene: 5. The CDR3 DNA reads as TGTGCCAGTAGTCTTAGCGGGGCTACCTACAATGAGCAGTTCTTC. It is translated as CASSLSGATYNEQFF. Full variable domain (rest looked up from reference TRBV19 and TRBJ2-1): DGGITQSPKYLFRKEGQNVTLSCEQNLNHDAMYWYRQDPGQGLRLIYYSQIVNDFQKGDIAEGYSVSREKKESFPLTVTSAQKNPTAFYLCASSLSGATYNEQFFGPGTRLTVL.

V is TRBV19 and J is TRBJ2-1; 12 bases agree with TRBD2. The germline gives CDR1 LNHDA, CDR2 SQIVND (reference sequence). CDR3 length: 15 amino acids. Trimming at V came to 4 bases and at J to 5 bases, leaving 3 bases not matched to a gene. Here the CDR3 reads CASSTRTSGDNEQFF. The CDR3 coding sequence is TGTGCCAGTAGTACTCGGACTAGCGGGGACAATGAGCAGTTCTTC.

This chain links TRBV12-5 with TRBJ1-1, with 10 nucleotides matching TRBD1. Germline CDR1 LGHNT, CDR2 FRNRAP. The CDR3 spans 15 residues. Trimming at V came to 5 bases and at J to 4 bases, leaving 7 bases not matched to a gene. CDR3 nucleotides: TGTGCTAGTGGTCCATCATGGGACAGGGGCACTGAAGCTTTCTTT. This encodes CASGPSWDRGTEAFF.

V gene TRBV7-9 combines with J gene TRBJ1-5; D might be TRBD1 (5 bases). Trimming removed 6 bases from V and 6 bases from J, with 12 bases in between. The germline V gene has CDR1 SEHNR and CDR2 FQNEAQ (reference sequence). This CDR3 is built from 13 residues. CDR3 protein: CASSQLGGQPQHF. The CDR3 DNA sequence: TGTGCCAGCAGTCAGCTGGGGGGTCAGCCCCAGCATTTT.

There are a few counts of this clone. The chain combines TRBV5-1 with TRBJ2-7; tentatively, D is TRBD1 (6 bases). Germline assignment: CDR1 SGHRS and CDR2 YFSETQ. V lost 0 bases to trimming and J lost 4 bases, with 14 bases between them. CDR3 length equals 15 residues. CDR3 DNA: TGCGCCAGCAGCTTGGTGGCAGGGGCGACTTACGAGCAGTACTTC. This encodes CASSLVAGATYEQYF.

V is TRBV5-6 and J is TRBJ2-5; D possibly corresponds to TRBD1 (5 bases). CDR1 and CDR2 (germline): SGHDT, YYEEEE. Trimming took 2 bases from V and 5 from J, leaving 16 bases between them. The CDR3 is 15 amino acids. CDR3 amino acids: CASSFPARKGETQYF. The CDR3 bases are TGTGCCAGCAGCTTCCCAGCAAGGAAGGGGGAGACCCAGTACTTC.

The count of this clone is one. The CDR3 coding sequence is TGTGCCAGCAGTGAAACGGGGAACACCGGGGAGCTGTTTTTT. Translated, it gives CASSETGNTGELFF. The chain uses TRBV2 and TRBJ2-2, with D uncertain. The germline V gene encodes CDR1 SNHLY and CDR2 FYNNEI. V lost 2 bases and J lost 1, with 5 bases in between. The CDR3 runs to 14 residues.

The rearrangement links TRBV6-2 or TRBV6-3 to TRBJ1-5; possibly TRBD1 for D (5 bases). CDR1 and CDR2 (germline): MNHEY, SVGEGT. Trimming left V 6 bases short and J 4 bases short, with 13 bases between. The CDR3 runs 14 residues. The CDR3: CASSRGRENQPQHF. The CDR3 DNA is TGTGCCAGCAGCCGGGGCAGGGAAAATCAGCCCCAGCATTTT.

This clone is a singleton in its sample. V is TRBV7-3 and J is TRBJ2-7; 9 nucleotides line up with TRBD1. With 8 bases clipped from V and 6 bases from J, the junction kept 14 bases outside the gene matches. Per germline, CDR1 SGHTA and CDR2 FQGTGA. The CDR3 has 15 amino acids. CDR3 DNA: TGTGCCAGCGCCCTCGTGGGGACAGGGACATCCGAGCAGTACTTC. It encodes CASALVGTGTSEQYF.

V usage is TRBV27 and J usage is TRBJ2-3; 7 nucleotides line up with TRBD1. The CDR3 covers 13 residues. V was clipped by 5 bases and J by 13 bases; unmatched bases: 12. Germline CDR1 is MNHEY and CDR2 is SMNVEV (reference sequence). The CDR3 DNA sequence: TGTGCCAGCAGTCTTACTGACCGGGACAGAAAGTATTTT. This codes for CASSLTDRDRKYF.

V gene TRBV7-9 combines with J gene TRBJ2-3; D unclear. CDR3 length: 13 residues. Germline CDR1 SEHNR, CDR2 FQNEAQ (reference sequence). The V end lost 5 bases, the J end lost 2 bases, and 8 bases lay between the germline ends. The CDR3 region has the DNA TGTGCCAGCAGCCGCCGAGTCACAGATACGCAGTATTTT. Encoded protein: CASSRRVTDTQYF.

CDR3 residues: CASSLESGTGGRVDQPQHF. The DNA of the CDR3 is TGTGCCAGCAGTCTAGAGAGTGGGACAGGGGGCAGGGTGGATCAGCCCCAGCATTTT. This chain uses TRBV28 with TRBJ1-5, with TRBD1 matching over 12 bases. This CDR3 comprises 19 residues. V gave up 5 bases and J gave up 5 bases; unmatched junction bases: 16. The germline V gene has CDR1 MDHEN and CDR2 SYDVKM.

This chain uses TRBV28 with TRBJ2-7; the match to TRBD2 covers 14 bases. The CDR3 runs 20 residues. Per germline, CDR1 MDHEN and CDR2 SYDVKM. Unmatched junction bases numbered 17, after V lost 4 bases and J lost 3 bases. The CDR3 is CASSSITRTSGRPGGYEQYF. The CDR3 DNA reads as TGTGCCAGCAGTTCGATTACTCGGACTAGCGGGAGGCCAGGGGGCTACGAGCAGTACTTC.